A selection of T cell receptor beta chains follows, all from one sample in a study of regulatory T cells in long-lasting Graves disease. In TCRdb, the multiplex PCR reads were re-called with MiXCR into one record per CDR3 protein. In the table there are about 450,000 distinct CDR3 sequences, roughly 17% of which are singletons. These same data were also listed under a study on T cells in Graves' hyperthyroidism and ophthalmopathy.

Specimen: peripheral blood mononuclear cells (PBMCs), collected at new diagnosis, from a patient treated with antithyroid drugs. The source is a woman under 40 with Graves disease. The CDR3 runs from the conserved cysteine through the conserved F or W. D genes are given only for firm matches. Where a row states a size, it is once, few, many or the class of an expanded clone; other rows omit it.

abundance | d_gene | j_gene | len | v_gene | CDR3aa | CDR3nt
many | - | TRBJ2-1 | 15 | TRBV3-1 | CASSQSFSRYNEQFF | TGTGCCAGCAGCCAAAGTTTTTCGAGGTACAATGAGCAGTTCTTC
many | TRBD1 | TRBJ2-3 | 14 | TRBV12-3/TRBV12-4 | CASRPGGGTDTQYF | TGTGCCAGCAGACCAGGGGGCGGCACAGATACGCAGTATTTT
many | - | TRBJ2-5 | 15 | TRBV7-9 | CASSWLEGVGETQYF | TGTGCCAGCAGCTGGCTGGAGGGCGTGGGAGAGACCCAGTACTTC
- | TRBD1 | TRBJ2-7 | 18 | TRBV6-5 | CASSLTLEGALFDYEQYF | TGTGCCAGCAGTTTAACTTTAGAGGGGGCGCTTTTCGACTACGAGCAGTACTTC
many | - | TRBJ2-1 | 12 | TRBV20-1 | CSAPTLRDEQFF | TGCAGTGCACCGACCCTTAGGGATGAGCAGTTCTTC
few | - | TRBJ1-4 | 16 | TRBV7-9 | CASSSTLVATNEKLFF | TGTGCCAGCAGCTCAACCCTTGTTGCCACTAATGAAAAACTGTTTTTT
- | - | TRBJ1-6 | 17 | TRBV28 | CASSRSTVSSYNSPPHF | TGTGCCAGCAGTCGGTCGACGGTGAGCTCCTATAATTCACCCCCCCACTTT
many | TRBD1 | TRBJ1-1 | 15 | TRBV3-1 | CASSQAGTGNTEAFF | TGTGCCAGCAGCCAAGCCGGGACAGGGAACACTGAAGCTTTCTTT
- | - | TRBJ2-7 | 12 | TRBV28 | CASNHQGYEQYF | TGTGCCAGCAATCATCAGGGGTACGAGCAGTACTTC
few | TRBD1 | TRBJ2-7 | 13 | TRBV12-3/TRBV12-4 | CASRSDRAREQYF | TGTGCCAGCAGATCCGACAGGGCAAGGGAGCAGTACTTC
many | TRBD2 | TRBJ2-7 | 13 | TRBV3-1 | CASSQGLAGEQYF | TGTGCCAGCAGCCAAGGACTAGCGGGCGAGCAGTACTTC
many | TRBD2 | TRBJ2-1 | 17 | TRBV29-1 | CSVGGLAGGPAYNEQFF | TGCAGCGTGGGGGGACTAGCGGGAGGGCCCGCCTACAATGAGCAGTTCTTC
few | - | TRBJ1-1 | 13 | TRBV6-9 | CAGSYGQNTEAFF | TGTGCCGGCAGTTACGGGCAGAACACTGAAGCTTTCTTT
many | - | TRBJ2-7 | 12 | TRBV20-1 | CSARLAGYEQYF | TGCAGTGCTAGACTAGCTGGCTACGAGCAGTACTTC
many | TRBD2 | TRBJ2-1 | 17 | TRBV11-2 | CASSGWGGLAGNNEQFF | TGTGCCAGCAGTGGCTGGGGGGGGCTAGCGGGGAACAATGAGCAGTTCTTC
many | - | TRBJ2-3 | 19 | TRBV7-9 | CASSLVAAFPLENTDTQYF | TGTGCCAGCAGCTTAGTTGCAGCTTTTCCGTTGGAGAACACAGATACGCAGTATTTT
many | - | TRBJ1-1 | 15 | TRBV20-1 | CSARDGIPRNTEAFF | TGCAGTGCTAGAGATGGCATTCCAAGGAACACTGAAGCTTTCTTT
many | TRBD2 | TRBJ2-1 | 15 | TRBV28 | CASSFHSGVYNEQFF | TGTGCCAGCAGTTTCCATAGCGGGGTATACAATGAGCAGTTCTTC
few | - | TRBJ1-5 | 14 | TRBV19 | CASVTAYSNQPQHF | TGTGCCAGTGTAACAGCTTATAGCAATCAGCCCCAGCATTTT
- | - | TRBJ2-1 | 15 | TRBV24-1 | CATSAPGVNYNEQFF | TGTGCCACCAGTGCACCGGGAGTCAACTACAATGAGCAGTTCTTC
many | TRBD2 | TRBJ2-1 | 11 | TRBV2 | CASKGNPGGFF | TGTGCCAGCAAGGGCAACCCGGGGGGGTTCTTC
many | - | TRBJ1-1 | 13 | TRBV6-9 | CASSYSEGPSAFF | TGTGCCAGCAGTTACTCAGAGGGCCCCTCGGCTTTCTTT
few | - | TRBJ2-1 | 17 | TRBV4-1 | CASSQRDWRSDYNEQFF | TGCGCCAGCAGCCAGCGGGACTGGCGGTCTGACTACAATGAGCAGTTCTTC
many | TRBD2 | TRBJ2-1 | 14 | TRBV6-1 | CAIMGLAGDNEQFF | TGTGCCATCATGGGGCTAGCGGGAGACAATGAGCAGTTCTTC
many | TRBD2 | TRBJ2-1 | 18 | TRBV20-1 | CSARGLAGRGSSYNEQFF | TGCAGTGCTAGGGGACTAGCGGGAAGGGGGAGCTCCTACAATGAGCAGTTCTTC
- | - | TRBJ2-7 | 17 | TRBV2 | CASSAGHRLAASYEQYF | TGTGCCAGCAGCGCGGGACACCGGCTCGCGGCTTCCTACGAGCAGTACTTC
few | - | TRBJ2-3 | 14 | TRBV19 | CASSIDGSTDTQYF | TGTGCCAGTAGTATTGACGGGAGCACAGATACGCAGTATTTT
many | - | TRBJ1-1 | 14 | TRBV20-1 | CSARPPWEGRGAFF | TGCAGTGCTAGACCGCCTTGGGAGGGGAGGGGAGCTTTCTTT
medium-sized | - | TRBJ2-5 | 14 | TRBV2 | CASQTGTGQETQYF | TGTGCCAGTCAAACCGGGACGGGCCAAGAGACCCAGTACTTC
many | - | TRBJ2-3 | 14 | TRBV7-9 | CASSLVRWRDTQYF | TGTGCCAGCAGCTTAGTTAGGTGGAGAGATACGCAGTATTTT
once | - | TRBJ2-5 | 16 | TRBV28 | CASSSRIRGGAETQYF | TGTGCCAGCAGTTCGCGCATCAGGGGAGGCGCAGAGACCCAGTACTTC
- | - | TRBJ2-6 | 16 | TRBV6-2/TRBV6-3 | CASSYEGGSGANVLTF | TGTGCCAGCAGTTACGAGGGTGGTTCTGGGGCCAACGTCCTGACTTTC
many | TRBD1 | TRBJ2-4 | 15 | TRBV18 | CASSRTGGVENIQYF | TGTGCCAGCTCACGTACAGGGGGCGTGGAAAACATTCAGTACTTC
many | - | TRBJ2-1 | 17 | TRBV10-3 | CAISESKAGRSYNEQFF | TGTGCCATCAGTGAGTCGAAGGCGGGTCGCTCCTACAATGAGCAGTTCTTC
once | - | TRBJ2-2 | 15 | TRBV20-1 | CSARGTRLESGELFF | TGCAGTGCTAGAGGAACTAGGCTAGAATCCGGGGAGCTGTTTTTT
many | TRBD1 | TRBJ2-2 | 16 | TRBV28 | CASRHGQGMNTGELFF | TGTGCCAGCAGACACGGACAGGGTATGAACACCGGGGAGCTGTTTTTT
- | TRBD1 | TRBJ2-6 | 16 | TRBV7-2 | CASSLATGDGANVLTF | TGTGCCAGCAGCTTAGCTACAGGGGATGGGGCCAACGTCCTGACTTTC
- | - | TRBJ1-2 | 13 | TRBV19 | CASSMTASYGYTF | TGTGCCAGTAGTATGACAGCTAGCTATGGCTACACCTTC
- | TRBD1 | TRBJ1-1 | 15 | TRBV11-2 | CASSSGTGLASEAFF | TGTGCCAGCAGCTCCGGGACAGGGTTGGCTTCTGAAGCTTTCTTT
few | TRBD2 | TRBJ2-7 | 13 | TRBV29-1 | CSVERLAGDEQYF | TGCAGCGTTGAGCGGCTAGCGGGCGACGAGCAGTACTTC
few | - | TRBJ1-1 | 14 | TRBV6-2/TRBV6-3 | CASSYANTNTEAFF | TGTGCCAGCAGCTACGCAAACACGAACACTGAAGCTTTCTTT
many | TRBD1 | TRBJ1-5 | 18 | TRBV4-1 | CASSREGARPYSNQPQHF | TGCGCCAGCAGCCGGGAGGGGGCTCGCCCCTATAGCAATCAGCCCCAGCATTTT
- | TRBD1 | TRBJ2-7 | 13 | TRBV20-1 | CSAYGTGSYEQYF | TGCAGTGCTTATGGGACAGGGAGCTACGAGCAGTACTTC
many | - | TRBJ2-7 | 14 | TRBV7-9 | CASSLGGITYEQYF | TGTGCCAGCAGCTTAGGGGGGATTACTTACGAGCAGTACTTC
many | - | TRBJ1-6 | 13 | TRBV7-9 | CASSPAINSPLHF | TGTGCCAGCAGCCCCGCTATTAATTCACCCCTCCACTTT
many | TRBD2 | TRBJ2-1 | 17 | TRBV30 | CAWSSKTGTSILDEQFF | TGTGCCTGGAGTTCCAAGACCGGGACTAGCATTCTCGATGAGCAGTTCTTC
many | - | TRBJ2-5 | 13 | TRBV7-9 | CASRFGGEETQYF | TGTGCCAGCCGGTTCGGCGGGGAAGAGACCCAGTACTTC
many | TRBD2 | TRBJ2-1 | 15 | TRBV11-2 | CASSFSGASYNEQFF | TGTGCCAGCAGCTTTAGCGGGGCCTCCTACAATGAGCAGTTCTTC
- | - | TRBJ1-6 | 13 | TRBV29-1 | CSVRRDYGSPLHF | TGCAGCGTACGTCGGGACTACGGCTCACCCCTCCACTTT